The source of this TCR beta chain is a study of T cells in Graves' hyperthyroidism and ophthalmopathy. Study-wide findings and caveats: Stable hyperthyroidism was told apart from ophthalmopathy by a model built on 13 V-J features. Clonotypes that were expanded in thyroid above 0.001 mostly appeared in blood too.

The source material, RNA transcripts, was used to amplify TCR beta CDR3 regions. TCR CDR3 underwent first-round RT-PCR with the HTBI primer set. TCRdb re-analysed the multiplex PCR reads in MiXCR, keeping a single row per CDR3 protein. The table lists roughly 550,000 distinct CDR3 sequences, about 16% of them singletons. The sample holds a few counts of this clonotype. The antigen is undetermined. The CDR3 contains 12 residues. From germline, CDR1 is DFQATT and CDR2 SNEGSKA (reference sequence). Between the trimmed V and J ends, which lost 2 bases and 8 bases, there was a span of 10 bases. This TCR was recovered from a woman in her thirties with Graves' ophthalmopathy. The V gene is TRBV20-1, the J gene TRBJ2-4; D is possibly TRBD2 (5 bases). Specimen: blood. CDR3 loop: CSARNGKDIQYF. CDR3 coding DNA: TGCAGTGCTAGAAACGGGAAGGACATTCAGTACTTC.